This is a list of T cell receptor beta chains from one sample in a study of post-analysis software for immune sequencing data. TCRdb reanalysed the PCR reads using MiXCR and keeps one entry per CDR3 protein. The sample contains 750,000 to 950,000 distinct CDR3 sequences, around 53% of which appear only once. The specimen sequenced was blood. The receptors here all came from a girl aged 5 to 17 with multiple sclerosis. CDR3s include the opening cysteine and the closing phenylalanine or tryptophan. The D gene is left open where the match is weak. Part of the rows lack a size; the others show once, few, many or a class for expanded clones.

J gene,D gene,V gene,clone size,CDR3 protein,CDR3 DNA
TRBJ2-5,NA,TRBV7-2,NA,CASSLRDRQETQYF,TGTGCCAGCAGCTTAAGAGACAGACAAGAGACCCAGTACTTC
TRBJ2-7,NA,TRBV29-1,NA,CSAGQHSYGQYF,TGCAGCGCGGGACAACACTCCTACGGGCAGTACTTC
TRBJ2-7,NA,TRBV6-1,NA,CASSEAPGSYEQYF,TGTGCCAGCAGTGAAGCCCCTGGGTCCTACGAGCAGTACTTC
TRBJ1-6,NA,TRBV5-1,NA,CASSFRDLSYNSPLHF,TGCGCCAGCAGCTTCCGGGATCTCTCCTATAATTCACCCCTCCACTTT
TRBJ1-2,TRBD1,TRBV7-4,few,CASSSSPWRGRCPNYGYTF,TGTGCCAGCAGCTCTTCCCCGTGGAGGGGGCGCTGCCCTAACTATGGCTACACCTTC
TRBJ2-7,NA,TRBV7-9,NA,CASSFPGSSYNEQYF,TGTGCCAGCAGCTTCCCGGGTAGCTCCTACAATGAGCAGTACTTC
TRBJ2-7,TRBD2,TRBV9,once,CASSVSGTTFYEQYF,TGTGCCAGCAGCGTCTCCGGGACTACCTTCTACGAGCAGTACTTC
TRBJ2-7,TRBD2,TRBV14,NA,CASSQVGTSGSGDYEQYF,TGTGCCAGCAGCCAAGTCGGGACTAGCGGGAGCGGTGACTACGAGCAGTACTTC
TRBJ1-2,NA,TRBV6-5,NA,CASSYSSGRGYGYTF,TGTGCCAGCAGTTACTCGAGTGGCAGGGGCTATGGCTACACCTTC
TRBJ1-2,NA,TRBV20-1,few,CSASRRNDYGYTF,TGCAGTGCTTCCCGGAGAAATGACTATGGCTACACCTTC
TRBJ2-1,TRBD2,TRBV12-3/TRBV12-4,once,CASRSDRQLAGSKNEQFF,TGTGCCAGCAGGTCGGACCGACAACTAGCGGGATCAAAAAATGAGCAGTTCTTC
TRBJ2-5,TRBD1,TRBV29-1,NA,CSVLTGALQETQYF,TGCAGCGTTTTGACAGGGGCCCTCCAAGAGACCCAGTACTTC
TRBJ2-1,TRBD2,TRBV7-8,NA,CASSLGLAGGVDEQFF,TGTGCCAGCAGCTTGGGACTAGCGGGAGGGGTGGATGAGCAGTTCTTC
TRBJ2-4,NA,TRBV12-3/TRBV12-4,NA,CASTFGRANIQYF,TGTGCCAGCACATTCGGCAGGGCGAACATTCAGTACTTC
TRBJ2-5,NA,TRBV20-1,NA,CSAPGIQETQYF,TGCAGTGCTCCGGGGATCCAAGAGACCCAGTACTTC
TRBJ2-3,NA,TRBV12-3/TRBV12-4,NA,CASSFGFWGGTDTQYF,TGTGCCAGCAGTTTCGGATTCTGGGGGGGCACAGATACGCAGTATTTT
TRBJ1-4,NA,TRBV12-3/TRBV12-4,NA,CASSLLQSEEKLFF,TGTGCCAGCAGTTTATTACAGAGCGAGGAAAAACTGTTTTTT
TRBJ2-5,TRBD2,TRBV7-2,NA,CASSPLAGAETQYF,TGTGCCAGCAGCCCACTAGCGGGGGCAGAGACCCAGTACTTC
TRBJ1-2,NA,TRBV12-3/TRBV12-4,NA,CASSLDTARHGYTF,TGTGCCAGCAGTTTGGACACCGCTCGACATGGCTACACCTTC
TRBJ2-6,NA,TRBV2,few,CASLRGALSGANVLTF,TGTGCCAGCCTACGGGGGGCCCTCTCTGGGGCCAACGTCCTGACTTTC
TRBJ2-5,NA,TRBV6-1,NA,CASSEWGPRWEQYF,TGTGCCAGCAGTGAATGGGGTCCCAGGTGGGAGCAGTACTTC
TRBJ2-2,NA,TRBV4-2,few,CASSRPGDTGELFF,TGTGCCAGCAGCCGCCCAGGGGACACCGGGGAGCTGTTTTTT
TRBJ1-1,TRBD1,TRBV9,few,CASSPPQGAETEAFF,TGTGCCAGCAGCCCGCCACAGGGGGCGGAGACTGAAGCTTTCTTT
TRBJ2-7,TRBD2,TRBV29-1,NA,CSVELPGLAGDSYEQYF,TGCAGCGTTGAACTGCCGGGACTAGCGGGAGACTCCTACGAGCAGTACTTC
TRBJ2-7,NA,TRBV4-1,few,CASKEQEDPFSYEQYF,TGCGCCAGCAAGGAACAAGAGGACCCATTCTCCTACGAGCAGTACTTC
TRBJ1-2,TRBD1,TRBV20-1,many,CSAQTGTDYGYTF,TGCAGTGCACAGACCGGGACAGACTATGGCTACACCTTC
TRBJ2-1,TRBD2,TRBV20-1,NA,CSASATSGKYNEQFF,TGCAGTGCTAGCGCGACTAGCGGGAAGTACAATGAGCAGTTCTTC
TRBJ2-7,TRBD1,TRBV29-1,NA,CSADTGGVGEQYF,TGCAGCGCTGATACAGGGGGAGTAGGCGAGCAGTACTTC
TRBJ1-1,NA,TRBV29-1,NA,CSVEGAANTEAFF,TGCAGCGTTGAAGGGGCAGCAAACACTGAAGCTTTCTTT
TRBJ2-7,TRBD2,TRBV6-2/TRBV6-3,NA,CASTLAAGGPTYEQYF,TGTGCCAGCACCCTGGCGGCGGGAGGTCCAACCTACGAGCAGTACTTC
TRBJ1-2,TRBD1,TRBV29-1,NA,CSVEEDRGSKGYTF,TGCAGCGTTGAAGAAGACAGGGGGAGTAAAGGCTACACCTTC
TRBJ2-1,NA,TRBV20-1,NA,CSARFVSSYNEQFF,TGCAGTGCTAGGTTTGTTAGCTCCTACAATGAGCAGTTCTTC
TRBJ1-2,NA,TRBV12-3/TRBV12-4,NA,CASSWGGYTF,TGTGCCAGCAGTTGGGGTGGCTACACCTTC
TRBJ2-1,NA,TRBV20-1,NA,CSAGSKRFSYNEQFF,TGCAGTGCTGGGTCCAAGCGGTTCTCCTACAATGAGCAGTTCTTC
TRBJ2-7,NA,TRBV12-3/TRBV12-4,few,CASRATGTYSYEQYF,TGTGCCAGCAGAGCTACCGGGACCTACTCCTACGAGCAGTACTTC
TRBJ2-1,NA,TRBV20-1,NA,CSARKTTYNEQFF,TGCAGTGCTAGAAAGACTACCTACAATGAGCAGTTCTTC
TRBJ1-5,NA,TRBV7-6,NA,CASSIGTPNSNQPQHF,TGTGCCAGCAGCATAGGGACACCTAATAGCAATCAGCCCCAGCATTTT
TRBJ2-6,NA,TRBV5-5,few,CASSLYRPSGANVLTF,TGTGCCAGCAGCTTGTACAGGCCGTCTGGGGCCAACGTCCTGACTTTC
TRBJ2-3,TRBD1,TRBV6-6,few,CASSYREAGGDTQYF,TGTGCCAGCAGTTACCGAGAGGCAGGGGGAGATACGCAGTATTTT
TRBJ2-1,NA,TRBV29-1,NA,CSVRRYPSNEQFF,TGCAGCGTCCGACGATACCCCAGCAATGAGCAGTTCTTC
TRBJ2-3,NA,TRBV7-9,NA,CASSYEEPTQYF,TGTGCCAGCAGCTACGAAGAACCTACGCAGTATTTT
TRBJ2-3,TRBD2,TRBV7-3,NA,CASSKRGARTDTQYF,TGTGCCAGCAGTAAGCGGGGGGCGCGCACAGATACGCAGTATTTT
TRBJ2-6,TRBD1,TRBV6-4,NA,CASSDGTGAGANVLTF,TGTGCCAGCAGTGATGGCACAGGGGCCGGGGCCAACGTCCTGACTTTC
TRBJ2-2,TRBD1,TRBV24-1,NA,CATRGGRTGELFF,TGTGCCACCAGAGGGGGCCGGACCGGGGAGCTGTTTTTT
TRBJ2-1,TRBD2,TRBV3-1,NA,CASSHSLTSGTSYNEQFF,TGTGCCAGCAGCCACTCCTTGACTAGCGGGACGTCCTACAATGAGCAGTTCTTC
TRBJ2-1,TRBD2,TRBV7-7,NA,CASSLTGLAGREQFF,TGTGCTAGCAGCTTAACGGGACTAGCGGGTAGAGAGCAGTTCTTC
TRBJ1-2,NA,TRBV29-1,NA,CSVSPDRADGYTF,TGCAGCGTTTCGCCGGACAGAGCGGACGGCTACACCTTC
TRBJ1-1,NA,TRBV2,NA,CASSAWLREAFF,TGTGCCAGCAGCGCTTGGCTAAGGGAAGCTTTCTTT
TRBJ2-7,NA,TRBV29-1,NA,CSVEPLASGLDNEQYF,TGCAGCGTTGAACCCCTTGCGTCGGGACTCGACAATGAGCAGTACTTC
TRBJ1-2,TRBD1,TRBV11-2,NA,CASSYAGTANYGYTF,TGTGCCAGCAGCTACGCAGGGACAGCTAACTATGGCTACACCTTC
TRBJ2-7,NA,TRBV10-3,NA,CAISESPSHYSYEQYF,TGTGCCATCAGTGAGTCTCCTAGCCATTACTCCTACGAGCAGTACTTC
TRBJ1-1,TRBD1,TRBV3-1,few,CASSSRGMNTEAFF,TGTGCCAGCAGCTCCAGGGGGATGAACACTGAAGCTTTCTTT